The 31 T cell receptor beta chains in this list originate from one sample, sequenced in a study of blood T cell repertoires in COVID-19. Profiling relied on immunoSEQ multiplex PCR, and the TCRdb table lists in-frame clones only, not all of them. This sample carries about 200,000 clones, 75% to 90% of them seen once, and the ten largest clones take about 2.1%. The sample comprised PBMCs or T cells enriched from blood (not recorded which). Source of these receptors: a woman aged 40 to 50 with acute COVID-19.

CDR3 protein: CASSSTGGDSPLHF. CDR3 sequence (DNA): TGCGCCAGCAGCTCTACAGGGGGCGATTCACCCCTCCACTTT. This chain links TRBV5-1 with TRBJ1-6, with 9 bases fitting TRBD1. From germline, CDR1 is SGHRS and CDR2 YFSETQ. V dropped 3 bases and J dropped 8; count of bases not matched to a gene: 3. The CDR3 is 14 amino acids. Supplemented by reference TRBV5-1 and TRBJ1-6, the full variable domain reads KAGVTQTPRYLIKTRGQQVTLSCSPISGHRSVSWYQQTPGQGLQFLFEYFSETQRNKGNFPGRFSGRQFSNSRSEMNVSTLELGDSALYLCASSSTGGDSPLHFGNGTRLTVT.

In its sample, this clone was seen a few times. V gene TRBV6-6 combines with J gene TRBJ2-7; perhaps TRBD1 as D (6 bases). The CDR3 has 13 amino acids. Trimming pared 2 bases from V and 2 bases from J, leaving 7 bases between. The V gene's germline CDR1 is MNHNY and CDR2 SVGAGI (reference sequence). The CDR3 loop is CASSYDRTYEQYF. In DNA, the CDR3 is TGTGCCAGCAGTTACGACAGGACCTACGAGCAGTACTTC.

The V and J genes are TRBV3-1 (or the pseudogene TRBV3-2) and TRBJ1-4; D perhaps matches TRBD1 (6 bases). In germline, CDR1 is LGHDT, CDR2 YNNKEL (reference sequence). The CDR3 has 20 residues. The germline V and J ends were trimmed by 7 bases and 3 bases, with 30 bases remaining between them. This CDR3 is CASNPRDTKPSSQANEKLFF. In nucleotides, the CDR3 is TGTGCCAGCAACCCCCGGGACACCAAACCCTCATCACAAGCTAATGAAAAACTGTTTTTT.

J is TRBJ1-2 and V is TRBV6-5, with D perhaps TRBD1 (6 bases). This CDR3 contains 12 residues. The germline gives CDR1 MNHEY, CDR2 SVGAGI. The V and J ends lost 2 bases and 6 bases respectively, with 7 bases between them. The CDR3 protein is CASSYRGNGYTF. The CDR3 DNA follows: TGTGCCAGCAGTTACAGGGGGAATGGCTACACCTTC.

CDR3 DNA sequence: TGTGCCAGCAGGCCTAGCGGGGGATACAATGAGCAGTTCTTC. It codes for CASRPSGGYNEQFF. The chain recombines TRBV2 with TRBJ2-1; 10 bases are a match to TRBD2. Germline loops: CDR1 SNHLY, CDR2 FYNNEI. The V gene end was trimmed by 6 bases and the J gene end by 4 bases; junction bases not matched to a gene: 3. This CDR3 comprises 14 residues.

This chain uses TRBV5-4 with TRBJ2-5, with TRBD2 identical over 7 bases. The J segment lost 4 bases and the V segment lost 3 bases, leaving 12 bases of the junction unmatched. The CDR3 is 16 amino acids. Per the germline V gene, CDR1 is SGHNT and CDR2 is YYREEE (reference sequence). CDR3 DNA sequence: TGTGCCAGCAGCTCGTTGTTGGCGGGGGTTGCAGAGACCCAGTACTTC. It is translated as CASSSLLAGVAETQYF.

This clone has just one count. The chain links TRBV5-1 to TRBJ2-7; TRBD2 matches 8 bases. V shed 4 bases and J 2 bases; nucleotides not matched to a gene: 14. This CDR3 comprises 17 residues. Germline V CDR1 and CDR2: SGHRS, YFSETQ. CDR3 nucleotide sequence: TGCGCCAGCAGCCGAACCCCGACTAGCGCAAACGCCTACGAGCAGTACTTC. Translated, it gives CASSRTPTSANAYEQYF.

The V call is TRBV18, the J call TRBJ2-7; the match to TRBD2 covers 8 bases. Germline values: CDR1 KGHSH, CDR2 LQKENI. The CDR3 is 14 residues long. V shed 3 bases, J shed 3 bases, and the junction held 4 bases outside the gene matches. CDR3: CASSPGTSGYEQYF. CDR3 in DNA: TGTGCCAGCTCACCGGGGACTAGTGGCTACGAGCAGTACTTC.

V and J are TRBV6-5 and TRBJ1-2, with D possibly TRBD1 on 6 matching bases. The germline gives CDR1 MNHEY, CDR2 SVGAGI. V lost 0 bases, J lost 4 bases, and 15 bases lay in between. The CDR3 is 16 residues long. The CDR3 sequence is CASSYSRGGRLYGYTF. The DNA of the CDR3 is TGTGCCAGCAGTTACTCGAGAGGGGGACGCCTCTATGGCTACACCTTC.

The chain links TRBV7-8 to TRBJ2-5, with 8 nucleotides matching TRBD1. Unmatched junction bases numbered 10, after V lost 5 bases and J lost 5 bases. Germline CDR1 SGHVS, CDR2 FQNEAQ. The CDR3 runs to 15 residues. CDR3 sequence reads: CASSPAQGGYETQYF. CDR3 in DNA: TGTGCCAGCAGCCCCGCACAGGGGGGCTACGAGACCCAGTACTTC.

Only one count was recorded for this clone. The gene calls are TRBV30 and TRBJ2-7, with 7 bases fitting TRBD2. V lost 0 bases and J lost 0; bases outside the gene matches: 11. Germline CDR1 and CDR2: GTSNPN and SVGIG (reference sequence). The CDR3 has 17 residues. The DNA of the CDR3 is TGTGCCTGGAGTGTCGAATCGGGGGGAGCAACCTCCTACGAGCAGTACTTC. It codes for CAWSVESGGATSYEQYF. Looking up the rest from reference TRBV30 and TRBJ2-7 gives the full variable domain: SQTIHQWPATLVQPVGSPLSLECTVEGTSNPNLYWYRQAAGRGLQLLFYSVGIGQISSEVPQNLSASRPQDRQFILSSKKLLLSDSGFYLCAWSVESGGATSYEQYFGPGTRLTVT.

The chain carries TRBV5-4 and TRBJ2-5; perhaps TRBD1 as D (5 bases). This CDR3 has 15 residues. The V gene lost 0 bases and the J gene lost 4 bases, with 13 bases spanning the gap. The germline V gene encodes CDR1 SGHNT and CDR2 YYREEE (reference sequence). CDR3 loop: CASSLGLPQGETQYF. The CDR3 DNA reads as TGTGCCAGCAGCTTGGGACTTCCCCAGGGAGAGACCCAGTACTTC.

The CDR3 is CASIQGEAFF. CDR3 bases: TGTGCCAGTATCCAGGGGGAAGCTTTCTTT. The chain employs TRBV19 and TRBJ1-1, with D maybe TRBD1 (6 bases). Deletions cut 7 bases from V and 8 bases from J, with 8 bases between. CDR3 length: 10 residues. CDR1 is LNHDA, CDR2 SQIVND, per germline (reference sequence).

The chain couples TRBV5-1 to TRBJ2-2; D is perhaps TRBD2 (6 bases). Germline V lookup: CDR1 SGHRS, CDR2 YFSETQ. Trimming removed 5 bases from V and 3 bases from J, with 23 bases in between. The CDR3 is 18 residues long. In DNA, the CDR3 is TGCGCCAGCAGAGTCGAGAGGGGCGGGAACAGTGACACCGGGGAGCTGTTTTTT. As protein: CASRVERGGNSDTGELFF.

This clone showed up just a few times. The J gene is TRBJ1-1, the V gene TRBV5-4; D unclear. V lost 1 base to trimming and J lost 3 bases, with 10 bases between them. Germline-derived CDR1 and CDR2 are SGHNT and YYREEE (reference sequence). The CDR3 length is 14 residues. The CDR3 DNA sequence: TGTGCCAGCAGCTTGCACGGTTATTACACTGAAGCTTTCTTT. Translating gives CASSLHGYYTEAFF. Full variable domain (rest looked up from reference TRBV5-4 and TRBJ1-1): ETGVTQSPTHLIKTRGQQVTLRCSSQSGHNTVSWYQQALGQGPQFIFQYYREEENGRGNFPPRFSGLQFPNYSSELNVNALELDDSALYLCASSLHGYYTEAFFGQGTRLTVV.

The rearrangement uses TRBV7-6 and TRBJ2-4; TRBD1 aligns across 7 bases. The CDR3 consists of 14 residues. Germline V gene lookup returns CDR1 SGHVS and CDR2 FNYEAQ. J gave up 9 bases and V 1 base, and 6 bases lay outside the gene matches. CDR3 region: CASSLGTGDGIQYF. CDR3 DNA: TGTGCCAGCAGCTTAGGGACAGGAGATGGCATTCAGTACTTC. Variable domain in full (rest from reference TRBV7-6 and TRBJ2-4): GAGVSQSPRYKVTKRGQDVALRCDPISGHVSLYWYRQALGQGPEFLTYFNYEAQQDKSGLPNDRFSAERPEGSISTLTIQRTEQRDSAMYRCASSLGTGDGIQYFGAGTRLSVL.

With respect to this clone: At the DNA level, this CDR3 is encoded by other sequences in the same sample as well. The V call is TRBV3-1 (or the pseudogene TRBV3-2), the J call TRBJ1-1; the D is unclear. V dropped 1 base and J dropped 0 bases, with 6 bases sitting between them. CDR3 length equals 14 residues. The germline V gene has CDR1 LGHDT and CDR2 YNNKEL (reference sequence). DNA of the CDR3: TGTGCCAGCAGCCAAGCAAAAATGAACACTGAAGCTTTCTTT. Amino acid sequence: CASSQAKMNTEAFF.

J is TRBJ2-2 and V is TRBV19; 8 bases are a match to TRBD2. V lost 5 bases to trimming and J lost 1 base; unmatched junction nucleotides: 6. CDR1 is LNHDA, CDR2 SQIVND, per germline (reference sequence). The CDR3 has 16 amino acids. The CDR3, as DNA: TGTGCCAGTAGTCACCCGGGACTAGGGAACACCGGGGAGCTGTTTTTT. Protein: CASSHPGLGNTGELFF.

This clone has more than one count but fewer than ten. The rearrangement uses TRBV19 and TRBJ1-5, with D tentatively TRBD1 (5 bases). Trimming removed 5 bases from V and 3 bases from J, with 14 bases in between. Germline V gives CDR1 LNHDA, CDR2 SQIVND (reference sequence). The CDR3 length is 15 residues. The CDR3 loop is CASSAQVHPNQPQHF. Here the CDR3 DNA reads TGTGCCAGTAGTGCACAGGTACATCCCAATCAGCCCCAGCATTTT.

CDR3 bases: TGTGCCAGCAGCTTAGGGGGGGCTAGCGGGGTTACCGGGGAGCTGTTTTTT. Translation: CASSLGGASGVTGELFF. V gene TRBV11-2 combines with J gene TRBJ2-2, with 9 bases aligning to TRBD2. V was pared by 1 base and J by 5 bases, with 8 bases of the junction left unmatched. Germline lookup yields CDR1 SGHAT and CDR2 FQNNGV. There are 17 residues in the CDR3.

This rearrangement joins TRBV11-2 to TRBJ2-7; 12 nucleotides match TRBD1. Losses at the gene ends were 4 bases for V and 3 bases for J; bases not matched to a gene: 4. There are 15 residues in the CDR3. Germline V gives CDR1 SGHAT, CDR2 FQNNGV. The CDR3 nucleotides read TGTGCCAGCAGCTGGGGACAGGGGGCTCTCTACGAGCAGTACTTC. Its translation: CASSWGQGALYEQYF.

The gene calls are TRBV2 and TRBJ2-7; 7 nucleotides agree with TRBD1. Germline assignment: CDR1 SNHLY and CDR2 FYNNEI. The CDR3 is 15 residues long. V trimming: 6 bases; J trimming: 1 base; junction bases outside the gene matches: 9. CDR3 sequence: CASSKDRVVSYEQYF. As DNA, the CDR3 is TGTGCCAGCAGCAAAGACAGGGTGGTGTCCTACGAGCAGTACTTC. The full variable domain, its missing parts supplied by reference TRBV2 and TRBJ2-7, is EPEVTQTPSHQVTQMGQEVILRCVPISNHLYFYWYRQILGQKVEFLVSFYNNEISEKSEIFDDQFSVERPDGSNFTLKIRSTKLEDSAMYFCASSKDRVVSYEQYFGPGTRLTVT.

Only one count was recorded for this clone. The chain uses TRBV6-5 and TRBJ2-5; 9 positions agree with TRBD2. The CDR3 has 14 residues. Germline V gene sequence: CDR1 MNHEY, CDR2 SVGAGI. V shed 6 bases, J shed 5 bases, and the junction held 7 bases outside the gene matches. The CDR3 DNA reads TGTGCCAGCAGAGGGGCGGGGGGGCGCGAGACCCAGTACTTC. Translation: CASRGAGGRETQYF.

The gene calls are TRBV4-2 and TRBJ1-5; D perhaps matches TRBD1 (5 bases). Per germline, CDR1 LGHNA and CDR2 YNFKEQ. There are 15 residues in the CDR3. V was trimmed by 1 base and J by 0 bases, leaving 7 bases between them. The CDR3 spells CASSQVGGSNQPQHF. As DNA, the CDR3 is TGTGCCAGCAGCCAAGTGGGGGGTAGCAATCAGCCCCAGCATTTT.

J is TRBJ2-1 and V is TRBV7-8, with TRBD2 as a possible D gene (6 bases). With 5 bases removed from V and 5 bases from J, the gap between germline ends came to 16 bases. In germline, CDR1 is SGHVS, CDR2 FQNEAQ. The CDR3 is 15 residues long. CDR3 residues: CASSLGGGTDNEQFF. The CDR3 region has the DNA TGTGCCAGCAGCCTAGGTGGAGGGACGGACAATGAGCAGTTCTTC.

The chain couples TRBV7-2 to TRBJ1-1; D is unclear. CDR1 and CDR2 from the germline V gene are SGHTA and FQGNSA. Trimming removed 3 bases from V and 7 bases from J, with 18 bases in between. The CDR3 sequence is 15 residues long. The CDR3 protein is CASSLVQFRGVEAFF. The CDR3 bases are TGTGCCAGCAGCTTGGTTCAGTTTAGAGGTGTTGAAGCTTTCTTT.

The rearrangement joins TRBV7-3 to TRBJ2-1; the match to TRBD1 covers 7 bases. Germline V gene lookup returns CDR1 SGHTA and CDR2 FQGTGA. The CDR3 is 14 amino acids. V lost 5 bases, J lost 6 bases, and 7 bases stayed unmatched. The CDR3 region is CASSPDRARNEQFF. Written as DNA, the CDR3 is TGTGCCAGCAGCCCCGACAGGGCCCGCAATGAGCAGTTCTTC.

CDR3 coding DNA: TGTGCCAGCAGTCATCGAATCACTAGCGGGGGGGCTTATGAGCAGTTCTTC. It codes for CASSHRITSGGAYEQFF. The gene calls are TRBV6-6 and TRBJ2-1; 13 positions match TRBD2. The trim removed 5 bases at V and 8 bases at J, leaving 12 bases unmatched. There are 17 residues in the CDR3. CDR1 is MNHNY, CDR2 SVGAGI, per germline (reference sequence).

The V gene is TRBV2, the J gene TRBJ1-5; perhaps TRBD1 as D (5 bases). The CDR3 runs 13 residues. Germline-derived CDR1 and CDR2 are SNHLY and FYNNEI. V gave up 4 bases and J gave up 5 bases, with 9 bases separating them. The CDR3 spells CASSVGAHQPQHF. The DNA of the CDR3 is TGTGCCAGCAGTGTAGGGGCTCATCAGCCCCAGCATTTT.

This clone has a single count. The chain uses TRBV7-2 and TRBJ2-1; maybe TRBD2 (7 bases). Germline CDR1 reads SGHTA; CDR2 reads FQGNSA. Trimming stripped 4 bases from V and 7 bases from J, with 14 bases between. The CDR3 consists of 14 residues. CDR3 residues: CASSSRGRGNEQFF. The CDR3 DNA is TGTGCCAGCAGCTCTCGGGGGAGGGGGAATGAGCAGTTCTTC.

The V gene is TRBV10-3, the J gene TRBJ1-3, with D uncertain. This CDR3 region has 13 residues. CDR1 is ENHRY and CDR2 is SYGVKD in the germline V gene. Between the trimmed V and J ends, which lost 4 bases and 3 bases, there was a span of 7 bases. In DNA form, the CDR3 reads TGTGCCATCAGTGGTAACTTTGGAAACACCATATATTTT. It specifies CAISGNFGNTIYF.